A selection of T cell receptor beta chains follows, all from one sample in a study of OX40 agonist ivuxolimab in advanced cancers. Generated by immunoSEQ multiplex PCR, the TCRdb table keeps only in-frame clones and is missing some. Of 55,000 to 80,000 clones in the sample, around 79% were seen once. The sequenced sample was CD4+ or CD8+ T cells sorted from blood, obtained in a trial of the OX40 agonist ivuxolimab. Receptor source: an adult with an advanced solid tumor such as melanoma, head and neck, liver or kidney cancer. The CDR3 runs from the conserved cysteine through the conserved F or W. A D gene is named only where the DNA matches it firmly. The size of a clone is reported for some rows only, either as once, few or many, or as a class for expanded clones.

abundance: -; d_gene: -; j_gene: TRBJ2-7; v_gene: TRBV28; CDR3aa: CASSSWPSVPYEQYF; CDR3nt: TGTGCCAGCAGTTCCTGGCCCAGCGTACCCTACGAGCAGTACTTC
abundance: once; d_gene: -; j_gene: TRBJ2-1; v_gene: TRBV30; CDR3aa: CAWCPNSLASGEQFF; CDR3nt: TGTGCCTGGTGCCCAAATTCCCTAGCATCGGGTGAGCAGTTCTTC
abundance: -; d_gene: -; j_gene: TRBJ2-7; v_gene: TRBV20-1; CDR3aa: CSASVSEQYF; CDR3nt: TGCAGTGCTAGTGTCTCCGAGCAGTACTTC
abundance: -; d_gene: -; j_gene: TRBJ1-1; v_gene: TRBV11-3; CDR3aa: CAGIGRGTEAFF; CDR3nt: TGTGCCGGAATTGGACGGGGCACTGAAGCTTTCTTT
abundance: -; d_gene: TRBD1; j_gene: TRBJ2-3; v_gene: TRBV27; CDR3aa: CASSSTGGADTQYF; CDR3nt: TGTGCCAGCAGTTCGACAGGGGGCGCGGATACGCAGTATTTT
abundance: -; d_gene: -; j_gene: TRBJ1-1; v_gene: TRBV6-1; CDR3aa: CASSPLFEAFF; CDR3nt: TGTGCCAGCAGTCCCCTTTTTGAAGCTTTCTTT
abundance: -; d_gene: TRBD2; j_gene: TRBJ2-3; v_gene: TRBV2; CDR3aa: CASSRGGWGTDTQYF; CDR3nt: TGTGCCAGCAGCCGCGGGGGTTGGGGCACAGATACGCAGTATTTT
abundance: -; d_gene: -; j_gene: TRBJ2-1; v_gene: TRBV4-3; CDR3aa: CASSQDPSGYNEQFF; CDR3nt: TGCGCCAGCAGCCAGGACCCATCGGGTTACAATGAGCAGTTCTTC
abundance: -; d_gene: TRBD1; j_gene: TRBJ2-7; v_gene: TRBV28; CDR3aa: CASSLFATGRSYEQYF; CDR3nt: TGTGCCAGCAGTTTATTTGCGACAGGGCGCTCCTACGAGCAGTACTTC
abundance: many; d_gene: -; j_gene: TRBJ1-6; v_gene: TRBV7-9; CDR3aa: CASSSHVGSSPLHF; CDR3nt: TGTGCCAGCAGCTCGCACGTCGGGTCTTCACCCCTCCACTTT
abundance: few; d_gene: -; j_gene: TRBJ2-7; v_gene: TRBV4-2; CDR3aa: CASSTIRDSSYEQYF; CDR3nt: TGTGCCAGCAGCACAATCCGGGACTCCTCCTACGAGCAGTACTTC
abundance: -; d_gene: TRBD1; j_gene: TRBJ1-2; v_gene: TRBV28; CDR3aa: CASRKVRDRGYYGYTF; CDR3nt: TGTGCCAGCAGAAAGGTCCGGGACAGGGGGTACTATGGCTACACCTTC
abundance: -; d_gene: TRBD2; j_gene: TRBJ2-3; v_gene: TRBV28; CDR3aa: CASRPRTSGSTDTQYF; CDR3nt: TGTGCCAGCAGACCCCGGACTAGCGGGAGCACAGATACGCAGTATTTT
abundance: -; d_gene: -; j_gene: TRBJ1-1; v_gene: TRBV15; CDR3aa: CATSRDRNTEAFF; CDR3nt: TGTGCCACCAGCAGAGACCGAAACACTGAAGCTTTCTTT
abundance: -; d_gene: -; j_gene: TRBJ1-5; v_gene: TRBV4-1; CDR3aa: CASSQEAHMSNQPQHF; CDR3nt: TGCGCCAGCAGCCAAGAGGCCCATATGAGCAATCAGCCCCAGCATTTT
abundance: -; d_gene: TRBD2; j_gene: TRBJ2-7; v_gene: TRBV2; CDR3aa: CASSWGSSGSWYEQYF; CDR3nt: TGTGCCAGCAGTTGGGGTAGTAGCGGGAGTTGGTACGAGCAGTACTTC
abundance: -; d_gene: TRBD2; j_gene: TRBJ2-3; v_gene: TRBV4-2; CDR3aa: CASSQVGTSGSDTQYF; CDR3nt: TGTGCCAGCAGCCAAGTGGGGACTAGCGGGAGTGATACGCAGTATTTT
abundance: -; d_gene: TRBD1; j_gene: TRBJ2-7; v_gene: TRBV29-1; CDR3aa: CSATTLTGGAYEQYF; CDR3nt: TGCAGCGCCACCACGCTCACAGGGGGCGCGTACGAGCAGTACTTC
abundance: -; d_gene: TRBD2; j_gene: TRBJ2-3; v_gene: TRBV10-1; CDR3aa: CASPRDSGTDTQYF; CDR3nt: TGCGCCAGTCCACGTGATAGCGGGACAGATACGCAGTATTTT
abundance: -; d_gene: -; j_gene: TRBJ2-2; v_gene: TRBV28; CDR3aa: CASRVSVPGELFF; CDR3nt: TGTGCCAGCAGGGTATCGGTCCCCGGGGAGCTGTTTTTT
abundance: -; d_gene: TRBD2; j_gene: TRBJ2-5; v_gene: TRBV7-3; CDR3aa: CASSGGLAGETQYF; CDR3nt: TGTGCCAGCAGCGGGGGACTAGCGGGAGAGACCCAGTACTTC
abundance: few; d_gene: -; j_gene: TRBJ1-2; v_gene: TRBV18; CDR3aa: CASSPKPRQVYGYTF; CDR3nt: TGTGCCAGCTCACCCAAACCCCGACAGGTTTATGGCTACACCTTC
abundance: -; d_gene: -; j_gene: TRBJ2-2; v_gene: TRBV19; CDR3aa: CASRKRGPTNTGELFF; CDR3nt: TGTGCCAGTAGAAAGCGAGGACCTACGAACACCGGGGAGCTGTTTTTT
abundance: -; d_gene: -; j_gene: TRBJ2-1; v_gene: TRBV9; CDR3aa: CASTPQLSGNEQFF; CDR3nt: TGTGCCAGCACCCCCCAACTCTCTGGGAATGAGCAGTTCTTC
abundance: -; d_gene: TRBD1; j_gene: TRBJ2-6; v_gene: TRBV19; CDR3aa: CASSVGQLAGANVLTF; CDR3nt: TGTGCCAGTAGTGTGGGACAGCTGGCTGGGGCCAACGTCCTGACTTTC
abundance: -; d_gene: -; j_gene: TRBJ1-1; v_gene: TRBV6-5; CDR3aa: CASSQSGVPEAFF; CDR3nt: TGTGCCAGCTCCCAATCGGGGGTCCCTGAAGCTTTCTTT
abundance: -; d_gene: TRBD1; j_gene: TRBJ1-2; v_gene: TRBV28; CDR3aa: CASSATLPTRGRNGYTF; CDR3nt: TGTGCCAGCAGCGCCACCCTGCCAACAAGGGGGCGCAATGGCTACACCTTC
abundance: -; d_gene: -; j_gene: TRBJ2-2; v_gene: TRBV9; CDR3aa: CASSSPLGELFF; CDR3nt: TGTGCCAGCAGCTCACCTCTTGGGGAGCTGTTTTTT
abundance: -; d_gene: -; j_gene: TRBJ1-5; v_gene: TRBV6-5; CDR3aa: CASTYQPFGQPQHF; CDR3nt: TGTGCCAGCACTTACCAACCCTTTGGCCAGCCCCAGCATTTT
abundance: -; d_gene: TRBD2; j_gene: TRBJ2-1; v_gene: TRBV7-2; CDR3aa: CASSPLAGGFYNEQFF; CDR3nt: TGTGCCAGCAGCCCCTTAGCGGGGGGGTTCTACAATGAGCAGTTCTTC
abundance: few; d_gene: TRBD2; j_gene: TRBJ2-1; v_gene: TRBV6-1; CDR3aa: CASSEGAGGPNEQFF; CDR3nt: TGTGCCAGCAGTGAAGGAGCGGGGGGGCCCAATGAGCAGTTCTTC
abundance: -; d_gene: -; j_gene: TRBJ1-6; v_gene: TRBV19; CDR3aa: CASSYRVFDSPLHF; CDR3nt: TGTGCCAGTAGTTACAGGGTTTTTGATTCACCCCTCCACTTT
abundance: few; d_gene: -; j_gene: TRBJ2-3; v_gene: TRBV25-1; CDR3aa: CASSERTPENTQYF; CDR3nt: TGTGCCAGCAGTGAAAGGACCCCTGAGAATACGCAGTATTTT
abundance: -; d_gene: -; j_gene: TRBJ2-1; v_gene: TRBV30; CDR3aa: CAWSVRWFDNEQFF; CDR3nt: TGTGCCTGGAGTGTAAGGTGGTTCGACAATGAGCAGTTCTTC
abundance: -; d_gene: -; j_gene: TRBJ1-4; v_gene: TRBV6-1; CDR3aa: CASSDPGLGDEKLFF; CDR3nt: TGTGCCAGCAGTGATCCGGGGCTGGGGGATGAAAAACTGTTTTTT
abundance: once; d_gene: TRBD1; j_gene: TRBJ1-6; v_gene: TRBV28; CDR3aa: CASSLGGQARNSPLHF; CDR3nt: TGTGCCAGCAGTTTAGGGGGACAGGCCCGTAATTCACCCCTCCACTTT
abundance: -; d_gene: -; j_gene: TRBJ1-4; v_gene: TRBV7-9; CDR3aa: CASSFGQINEKLFF; CDR3nt: TGTGCCAGCAGCTTTGGACAGATTAATGAAAAACTGTTTTTT
abundance: -; d_gene: TRBD1; j_gene: TRBJ2-2; v_gene: TRBV7-9; CDR3aa: CASSRGTGGTGELFF; CDR3nt: TGTGCCAGCAGCCGTGGGACAGGGGGGACCGGGGAGCTGTTTTTT
abundance: once; d_gene: -; j_gene: TRBJ1-2; v_gene: TRBV16; CDR3aa: CASSPQPRGGGYTF; CDR3nt: TGTGCCAGCAGCCCACAACCCAGGGGTGGTGGCTACACCTTC
abundance: -; d_gene: TRBD1; j_gene: TRBJ1-1; v_gene: TRBV7-9; CDR3aa: CASSLRDRVGTFF; CDR3nt: TGTGCCAGCAGCCTCCGGGACAGAGTGGGAACTTTCTTT
abundance: -; d_gene: TRBD1; j_gene: TRBJ1-2; v_gene: TRBV6-5; CDR3aa: CASSYSMGTGGYGYTF; CDR3nt: TGTGCCAGCAGTTACTCGATGGGGACAGGGGGCTATGGCTACACCTTC
abundance: once; d_gene: -; j_gene: TRBJ1-1; v_gene: TRBV11-2; CDR3aa: CASSLNGGNTEAFF; CDR3nt: TGTGCCAGCAGCTTAAACGGGGGGAACACTGAAGCTTTCTTT
abundance: medium-sized; d_gene: -; j_gene: TRBJ1-6; v_gene: TRBV28; CDR3aa: CASSWGWGRGTYNSPLHF; CDR3nt: TGTGCCAGCAGTTGGGGTTGGGGCAGGGGTACCTATAATTCACCCCTCCACTTT
abundance: -; d_gene: -; j_gene: TRBJ1-5; v_gene: TRBV4-1; CDR3aa: CASSPSPLGRDNQPQHF; CDR3nt: TGCGCCAGCAGCCCATCCCCGCTCGGTAGGGATAATCAGCCCCAGCATTTT
abundance: -; d_gene: -; j_gene: TRBJ1-5; v_gene: TRBV27; CDR3aa: CASSFRVGKQPQHF; CDR3nt: TGTGCCAGCAGTTTCAGGGTGGGGAAACAGCCCCAGCATTTT
abundance: -; d_gene: TRBD2; j_gene: TRBJ2-3; v_gene: TRBV4-1; CDR3aa: CASSQGVSGDWRADTQYF; CDR3nt: TGCGCCAGCAGCCAAGGGGTTAGCGGGGACTGGAGGGCAGATACGCAGTATTTT
abundance: -; d_gene: -; j_gene: TRBJ2-5; v_gene: TRBV5-4; CDR3aa: CASKAPTQETQYF; CDR3nt: TGTGCCAGCAAAGCACCGACTCAAGAGACCCAGTACTTC
abundance: -; d_gene: -; j_gene: TRBJ1-1; v_gene: TRBV28; CDR3aa: CASTQTGYEAFF; CDR3nt: TGTGCCAGCACTCAAACAGGTTATGAAGCTTTCTTT
abundance: -; d_gene: -; j_gene: TRBJ2-2; v_gene: TRBV7-3; CDR3aa: CASSQRTGELFF; CDR3nt: TGTGCCAGCAGCCAGAGAACCGGGGAGCTGTTTTTT